These 17 T cell receptor beta chains share one sample of origin, sequenced in a study of blood T cell repertoires in COVID-19. Only in-frame clones appear in the TCRdb table, and some are missing; sequencing was by immunoSEQ multiplex PCR. Seen here are about 110,000 clones, around 79% observed once, and the top ten hold approximately 16%. Sequenced sample: peripheral blood. The receptor source for this set is a woman aged 80 or older with active or convalescent COVID-19.

The genes are TRBV5-1 and TRBJ2-5; tentatively, D is TRBD2 (6 bases). From germline, CDR1 is SGHRS and CDR2 YFSETQ. CDR3 length: 16 residues. The V end was cut by 0 bases, the J end by 4 bases, with 16 bases between. The CDR3 nucleotides read TGCGCCAGCAGCTTGGATGGGGGGAGTTGGGGAGAGACCCAGTACTTC. It yields the protein CASSLDGGSWGETQYF.

The rearrangement joins TRBV7-2 to TRBJ2-4; 10 bases match TRBD2. Germline V gene data show CDR1 as SGHTA and CDR2 as FQGNSA. The ends lost 5 bases at V and 7 bases at J; junction bases unmatched: 8. The CDR3 contains 15 residues. The CDR3 sequence: CASSTPGLAFNIQYF. The CDR3, as DNA: TGTGCCAGCAGCACCCCGGGACTAGCGTTTAACATTCAGTACTTC. The full variable domain, in which reference TRBV7-2 and TRBJ2-4 provide the parts outside the CDR3, is GAGVSQSPSNKVTEKGKDVELRCDPISGHTALYWYRQSLGQGLEFLIYFQGNSAPDKSGLPSDRFSAERTGGSVSTLTIQRTQQEDSAVYLCASSTPGLAFNIQYFGAGTRLSVL.

The J gene is TRBJ1-1, the V gene TRBV19; 10 bases agree with TRBD1. J lost 8 bases, V lost 6 bases, and 9 bases had no gene match. The CDR3 spans 14 residues. Germline CDR1 reads LNHDA; CDR2 reads SQIVND (reference sequence). The CDR3 here is CASRNDRGHIEAFF. CDR3 bases: TGTGCCAGTAGGAATGACAGGGGGCATATAGAAGCTTTCTTT.

This sequence joins TRBV18 and TRBJ1-2, with D possibly TRBD1 on 5 matching bases. Deletions cut 6 bases from V and 6 bases from J, with 17 bases between. This CDR3 is built from 14 residues. Germline assignment: CDR1 KGHSH and CDR2 LQKENI. The CDR3 spells CASSQGLDSDGYTF. Written as DNA, the CDR3 is TGTGCCAGCTCCCAGGGACTAGATTCTGATGGCTACACCTTC.

The chain links TRBV5-6 to TRBJ2-3, with 9 nucleotides matching TRBD2. Germline V gene data show CDR1 as SGHDT and CDR2 as YYEEEE. The CDR3 totals 15 residues. V gave up 6 bases and J gave up 5 bases; unmatched junction bases: 10. CDR3 nucleotides: TGTGCCAGCAACAAGAATAGCGGGAGTATAGATACGCAGTATTTT. Protein product: CASNKNSGSIDTQYF. Drawing the rest from reference TRBV5-6 and TRBJ2-3, the complete variable domain is DAGVTQSPTHLIKTRGQQVTLRCSPKSGHDTVSWYQQALGQGPQFIFQYYEEEERQRGNFPDRFSGHQFPNYSSELNVNALLLGDSALYLCASNKNSGSIDTQYFGPGTRLTVL.

The chain is built from TRBV5-4 and TRBJ2-1; a weak D match, TRBD2 (5 bases). The germline gives CDR1 SGHNT, CDR2 YYREEE (reference sequence). Trimming pared 4 bases from V and 4 bases from J, leaving 15 bases between. The CDR3 spans 15 residues. The CDR3 loop is CASSPSGILYNEQFF. DNA of the CDR3: TGTGCCAGCAGCCCCTCCGGGATCCTTTACAATGAGCAGTTCTTC.

J is TRBJ1-1 and V is TRBV5-4; 10 positions agree with TRBD1. CDR3 size: 15 residues. Trimming cost V 4 bases and J 5 bases; bases outside gene matches: 8. The germline V gene has CDR1 SGHNT and CDR2 YYREEE (reference sequence). The CDR3 spells CASSLPGTGVTEAFF. In DNA form, the CDR3 reads TGTGCCAGCAGCCTACCTGGGACAGGGGTTACTGAAGCTTTCTTT.

V and J are TRBV7-6 and TRBJ2-7; 8 bases are shared with TRBD1. The trim removed 1 base at V and 2 bases at J, leaving 4 bases unmatched. This CDR3 has 15 amino acids. Germline V CDR1 and CDR2: SGHVS, FNYEAQ. CDR3 coding DNA: TGTGCCAGCAGCTTAGAGGGACAGGAAACCTACGAGCAGTACTTC. Residues: CASSLEGQETYEQYF.

The chain combines TRBV6-5 with TRBJ1-2; 8 bases fit TRBD1. CDR1 is MNHEY, CDR2 SVGAGI, per germline. V was clipped by 6 bases and J by 4 bases; unmatched bases: 7. This CDR3 contains 14 residues. This CDR3 reads CASRADRAVYGYTF. The CDR3 coding sequence is TGTGCCAGCAGAGCGGACAGGGCGGTCTATGGCTACACCTTC.

This chain links TRBV5-4 with TRBJ1-1; 8 nucleotides line up with TRBD1. Germline-derived CDR1 and CDR2 are SGHNT and YYREEE (reference sequence). With V trimmed by 4 bases and J by 0 bases, 5 bases remained unmatched. The CDR3 extends over 15 amino acids. In DNA, the CDR3 is TGTGCCAGCAGCGGATGGACAGGGCTGAACACTGAAGCTTTCTTT. The encoded protein is CASSGWTGLNTEAFF.

In its sample, this clone was seen once. This chain joins TRBV4-1 and TRBJ2-7, with 8 bases identical to TRBD2. The J segment lost 2 bases and the V segment lost 5 bases, leaving 5 bases of the junction unmatched. This CDR3 has 14 residues. Germline CDR1 is MGHRA and CDR2 is YSYEKL. CDR3 sequence reads: CASSAGLAAYEQYF. CDR3 coding DNA: TGCGCCAGCAGCGCCGGACTAGCAGCCTACGAGCAGTACTTC.

The chain recombines TRBV6-5 with TRBJ2-1, with 7 bases identical to TRBD2. In germline, CDR1 is MNHEY, CDR2 SVGAGI. V lost 5 bases and J lost 5; bases outside the gene matches: 6. This CDR3 comprises 14 residues. The CDR3 loop is CASSPGREHNEQFF. The CDR3 nucleotides are TGTGCCAGCAGTCCAGGGCGGGAGCACAATGAGCAGTTCTTC.

V and J are TRBV7-8 and TRBJ1-1; weak D call: TRBD1 (5 bases). Germline lookup yields CDR1 SGHVS and CDR2 FQNEAQ. The CDR3 extends over 13 amino acids. V lost 8 bases and J 3 bases, leaving 13 bases between the germline ends. The CDR3 DNA reads TGTGCCAGCGCTTTCAGGGTGGACACTGAAGCTTTCTTT. Protein product: CASAFRVDTEAFF.

The chain uses TRBV19 and TRBJ1-5, with TRBD1 identical over 11 bases. The CDR3 spans 20 residues. CDR1 is LNHDA and CDR2 is SQIVND in the germline V gene (reference sequence). V gave up 8 bases and J gave up 1 base; unmatched junction bases: 19. CDR3 DNA sequence: TGTGCCAGTCATTTAGGCCGGACAGGGGGCTCTCGGGGGAGCAATCAGCCCCAGCATTTT. It translates to CASHLGRTGGSRGSNQPQHF. Looking up the rest from reference TRBV19 and TRBJ1-5 gives the full variable domain: DGGITQSPKYLFRKEGQNVTLSCEQNLNHDAMYWYRQDPGQGLRLIYYSQIVNDFQKGDIAEGYSVSREKKESFPLTVTSAQKNPTAFYLCASHLGRTGGSRGSNQPQHFGDGTRLSIL.

This clone was observed a few times. The chain links TRBV2 to TRBJ1-5; D uncertain. CDR3 length: 12 residues. Per the germline V gene, CDR1 is SNHLY and CDR2 is FYNNEI. In DNA, the CDR3 is TGTGCGAGCCAGGTATCATGGGAGCCCCAGCATTTT. Translated, it gives CASQVSWEPQHF.

This clone was seen only a few times. The chain couples TRBV5-4 to TRBJ1-6, with D unresolved. The CDR3 sequence is 12 residues long. The germline CDR1 and CDR2 sequences are SGHNT and YYREEE (reference sequence). The germline V and J ends were trimmed by 3 bases and 16 bases, with 14 bases remaining between them. The CDR3 sequence: CASSSRGLPLHF. For the CDR3, the DNA is TGTGCCAGCAGCTCCCGGGGTCTCCCGCTCCACTTT.

The genes are TRBV10-3 and TRBJ2-3; TRBD1 aligns across 10 bases. Germline CDR1 is ENHRY and CDR2 is SYGVKD. J lost 4 bases, V lost 1 base, and 8 bases had no gene match. This CDR3 is 17 amino acids long. For the CDR3, the DNA is TGTGCCATCAGTGAGTTTCGGGACAGGGGCGTTCCAGATACGCAGTATTTT. Protein product: CAISEFRDRGVPDTQYF.